These 27 T cell receptor beta chains share one sample of origin, sequenced in a study of cytomegalovirus exposure and HLA in healthy donors. A multiplex PCR was run with 60 Vbeta primers and 13 Jbeta primers. The assay was immunoSEQ multiplex PCR, and TCRdb's table has in-frame clones only and misses some. Here the sample spans about 170,000 clones, more than 75% being singletons. Sequences were obtained from PBMCs. The source of these receptors is a girl aged 10-17 years in good health and CMV-seropositive.

The chain has TRBV27 and TRBJ1-2; D uncertain. Germline CDR1 MNHEY, CDR2 SMNVEV (reference sequence). The CDR3 is made up of 16 amino acids. Deletions cut 2 bases from V and 7 bases from J, with 20 bases between. The CDR3 is CASSLRREPLVGGYTF. The CDR3, as DNA: TGTGCCAGCAGTTTACGTCGGGAGCCGCTGGTTGGTGGCTACACCTTC.

This clone was counted between two and nine times. The rearrangement joins TRBV5-1 to TRBJ2-3; 13 bases agree with TRBD2. The CDR3 is made up of 17 amino acids. Germline assignment: CDR1 SGHRS and CDR2 YFSETQ. V lost 2 bases and J lost 4; bases outside the gene matches: 7. CDR3 loop: CASSFLGLAGVPDTQYF. CDR3 DNA sequence: TGCGCCAGCAGCTTTCTAGGACTAGCGGGAGTTCCAGATACGCAGTATTTT.

The chain joins TRBV30 to TRBJ2-2, with a tentative D call TRBD1 (6 bases). The germline CDR1 and CDR2 sequences are GTSNPN and SVGIG (reference sequence). This CDR3 spans 14 amino acids. V was pared by 4 bases and J by 1 base, with 10 bases between. The CDR3, as DNA: TGTGCCTGGATCAACAGGGTGAACACCGGGGAGCTGTTTTTT. It codes for CAWINRVNTGELFF.

This clone was counted only a few times. The sample has other DNA sequences that encode this CDR3 too. V and J are TRBV5-1 and TRBJ2-7; TRBD2 aligns across 12 bases. The germline CDR1 and CDR2 sequences are SGHRS and YFSETQ. Unmatched junction bases numbered 2, after V lost 3 bases and J lost 4 bases. This CDR3 is built from 14 residues. DNA for the CDR3: TGCGCCAGCAGCTCCGGACTAGCGGGATACGAGCAGTACTTC. Its translation: CASSSGLAGYEQYF. The whole variable domain, filled in from reference TRBV5-1 and TRBJ2-7, reads KAGVTQTPRYLIKTRGQQVTLSCSPISGHRSVSWYQQTPGQGLQFLFEYFSETQRNKGNFPGRFSGRQFSNSRSEMNVSTLELGDSALYLCASSSGLAGYEQYFGPGTRLTVT.

The V gene is TRBV4-2, the J gene TRBJ2-7; 9 bases line up with TRBD2. CDR1 is LGHNA, CDR2 YNFKEQ, per germline. With 0 bases clipped from V and 5 bases from J, the junction kept 5 bases outside the gene matches. The length of the CDR3 is 15 residues. CDR3 amino acids: CASSQDWTSANEQYF. The CDR3 DNA is TGTGCCAGCAGCCAAGATTGGACTAGCGCGAACGAGCAGTACTTC.

The chain combines TRBV7-8 with TRBJ1-5; 7 bases line up with TRBD1. V was clipped by 3 bases and J by 6 bases; unmatched bases: 5. In germline, CDR1 is SGHVS, CDR2 FQNEAQ. The CDR3 sequence is 14 residues long. The CDR3 here is CASSFDRVGQPQHF. The CDR3 bases are TGTGCCAGCAGCTTCGACAGGGTGGGTCAGCCCCAGCATTTT. Looking up the rest from reference TRBV7-8 and TRBJ1-5 gives the full variable domain: GAGVSQSPRYKVAKRGQDVALRCDPISGHVSLFWYQQALGQGPEFLTYFQNEAQLDKSGLPSDRFFAERPEGSVSTLKIQRTQQEDSAVYLCASSFDRVGQPQHFGDGTRLSIL.

This clone has more than one count but fewer than ten. V is TRBV29-1 and J is TRBJ2-1; TRBD1 aligns across 7 bases. The germline V gene has CDR1 SQVTM and CDR2 ANQGSEA. There are 14 residues in the CDR3. After removal of 0 bases from V and 7 bases from J, the junction contained 6 bases not matched to a gene. CDR3 sequence reads: CSVEDNRGWNEQFF. The CDR3 DNA is TGCAGCGTTGAAGATAACAGGGGCTGGAATGAGCAGTTCTTC.

This sequence joins TRBV11-2 and TRBJ2-1; 7 positions agree with TRBD2. The germline V gene encodes CDR1 SGHAT and CDR2 FQNNGV. V trimming: 4 bases; J trimming: 3 bases; junction bases outside the gene matches: 12. This CDR3 region has 17 residues. The CDR3 is CASSSGGIHGDYNEQFF. CDR3 coding DNA: TGTGCCAGCAGCTCGGGGGGAATTCACGGGGACTACAATGAGCAGTTCTTC.

The chain has TRBV27 and TRBJ2-6; no clear D gene. V lost 5 bases to trimming and J lost 0 bases, with 8 bases between them. CDR1 and CDR2 from the germline V gene are MNHEY and SMNVEV (reference sequence). The CDR3 totals 15 residues. CDR3 nucleotide sequence: TGTGCCAGCAGTCCTAAGTACTCTGGGGCCAACGTCCTGACTTTC. Its translation: CASSPKYSGANVLTF. Complete variable domain (other parts from reference TRBV27 and TRBJ2-6): EAQVTQNPRYLITVTGKKLTVTCSQNMNHEYMSWYRQDPGLGLRQIYYSMNVEVTDKGDVPEGYKVSRKEKRNFPLILESPSPNQTSLYFCASSPKYSGANVLTFGAGSRLTVL.

V and J are TRBV5-8 and TRBJ2-7, with D hard to call. The CDR3 extends over 13 amino acids. Germline CDR1 SGHTS, CDR2 YDEGEE. Trimming stripped 2 bases from V and 0 bases from J, with 6 bases between. In nucleotides, the CDR3 is TGTGCCAGCAGCTTTCGGAGCTCCTACGAGCAGTACTTC. Protein product: CASSFRSSYEQYF.

On this clone: The junction and the germline gene differ at one end; a read error may be behind it. The chain links TRBV7-9 to TRBJ2-1; 7 bases match TRBD1. CDR1 and CDR2 from the germline V gene are SEHNR and FQNEAQ (reference sequence). The CDR3 consists of 19 residues. The CDR3, as DNA: TGTTCCAGCAGCTCAGGGGCGGGTATCAACAGGGGACCTTACAATGAGCAGTTCTTC. This gives the protein CSSSSGAGINRGPYNEQFF. The full variable domain, with the rest looked up from reference TRBV7-9 and TRBJ2-1, is DTGVSQNPRHKITKRGQNVTFRCDPISEHNRLYWYRQTLGQGPEFLTYFQNEAQLEKSRLLSDRFSAERPKGSFSTLEIQRTEQGDSAMYLCSSSSGAGINRGPYNEQFFGPGTRLTVL.

The rearrangement links TRBV28 to TRBJ2-7, with 10 bases identical to TRBD1. This CDR3 has 15 residues. Losses at the gene ends were 2 bases for V and 4 bases for J; bases not matched to a gene: 5. CDR1 and CDR2 from the germline V gene are MDHEN and SYDVKM. The CDR3 is CASSLDRGPSYEQYF. The CDR3 DNA reads as TGTGCCAGCAGTTTAGACAGGGGGCCGTCATACGAGCAGTACTTC.

The genes are TRBV5-4 and TRBJ2-7, with TRBD1 matching over 7 bases. CDR3 length: 15 amino acids. Germline V CDR1 and CDR2: SGHNT, YYREEE (reference sequence). V was pared by 2 bases and J by 5 bases, with 10 bases of the junction left unmatched. For the CDR3, the DNA is TGTGCCAGCAGCTTCGGAAGGGGGCCAGGCGACGAGCAGTACTTC. Its protein is CASSFGRGPGDEQYF.

The chain has TRBV5-6 and TRBJ1-2; tentative D call: TRBD1 (5 bases). CDR3 length: 13 residues. V was pared by 5 bases and J by 8 bases, with 16 bases between. CDR1 and CDR2 (germline): SGHDT, YYEEEE. CDR3 coding DNA: TGTGCCAGCAGTTCAAGGGTAGGACAAGGCTACACCTTC. Protein sequence: CASSSRVGQGYTF.

This clone was detected once. The genes are TRBV29-1 and TRBJ2-1; 10 bases agree with TRBD2. CDR1 SQVTM and CDR2 ANQGSEA come from the germline V gene. There are 15 residues in the CDR3. With V trimmed by 7 bases and J by 2 bases, 8 bases remained unmatched. CDR3 in amino acids: CSAKGLAGAYNEQFF. The CDR3 DNA reads as TGCAGCGCAAAGGGGCTAGCGGGAGCCTACAATGAGCAGTTCTTC.

The J gene is TRBJ2-2, the V gene TRBV11-2, with a tentative D call TRBD1 (6 bases). The CDR3 consists of 15 residues. CDR1 SGHAT and CDR2 FQNNGV come from the germline V gene. V lost 5 bases and J 4 bases, leaving 14 bases between the germline ends. The CDR3 DNA reads TGTGCCAGCAGCGGGGTGGGGGCGCGCACCGGGGAGCTGTTTTTT. Its translation is CASSGVGARTGELFF.

As concerns this clone: This specimen includes other DNA sequences encoding the same CDR3. This chain joins TRBV5-1 and TRBJ2-3; D possibly corresponds to TRBD1 (5 bases). The germline V gene has CDR1 SGHRS and CDR2 YFSETQ. CDR3 length: 15 residues. V dropped 2 bases and J dropped 6 bases, with 16 bases sitting between them. CDR3: CASSFPQAPIDTQYF. The DNA of the CDR3 is TGCGCCAGCAGCTTCCCACAGGCCCCTATCGATACGCAGTATTTT.

There are a few counts of this clone. The V call is TRBV5-5, the J call TRBJ1-2; D is uncertain. V was cut by 1 base and J by 2 bases, with 12 bases left in between. CDR1 and CDR2 (germline): SGHKS, YYEKEE (reference sequence). The CDR3 sequence is 15 residues long. The CDR3 protein is CASSLWSGGNYGYTF. CDR3 DNA sequence: TGTGCCAGCAGCTTGTGGTCGGGCGGGAACTATGGCTACACCTTC.

The chain has TRBV27 and TRBJ2-7, with 9 bases fitting TRBD1. V lost 6 bases to trimming and J lost 4 bases; unmatched junction nucleotides: 10. Germline V lookup: CDR1 MNHEY, CDR2 SMNVEV (reference sequence). The CDR3 is 15 residues long. The CDR3 region has the DNA TGTGCCAGCAGCCCAAACCGGGACAGGGTGTACGAGCAGTACTTC. Its protein product is CASSPNRDRVYEQYF.

The DNA for the CDR3 is TGCGCCAGCAGCCGGGGTTGGGACAGCTCTGGAAACACCATATATTTT. It codes for CASSRGWDSSGNTIYF. The chain uses TRBV5-1 and TRBJ1-3; 7 bases match TRBD1. The CDR3 has 16 amino acids. Germline CDR1 SGHRS, CDR2 YFSETQ. V lost 4 bases, J lost 0 bases, and 7 bases stayed unmatched.

The chain recombines TRBV28 with TRBJ1-4, with 9 bases aligning to TRBD1. Germline V gene data show CDR1 as MDHEN and CDR2 as SYDVKM. CDR3 length equals 18 residues. The J segment lost 8 bases and the V segment lost 6 bases, leaving 19 bases of the junction unmatched. CDR3 sequence: CASRRGQGWTEAYEKLFF. The DNA of the CDR3 is TGTGCCAGCAGACGCGGACAGGGGTGGACGGAAGCCTACGAAAAACTGTTTTTT.

The V call is TRBV14, the J call TRBJ2-1; D may be TRBD2 (5 bases). Germline CDR1 and CDR2: SGHDN and FVKESK. The length of the CDR3 is 17 residues. The germline V and J ends were trimmed by 1 base and 9 bases, with 22 bases remaining between them. The CDR3 reads CASSQVPTRALVGEQFF. In DNA, the CDR3 is TGTGCCAGCAGCCAAGTACCAACTAGGGCCCTTGTCGGTGAGCAGTTCTTC. The variable domain in full, with the rest retrieved from reference TRBV14 and TRBJ2-1, is EAGVTQFPSHSVIEKGQTVTLRCDPISGHDNLYWYRRVMGKEIKFLLHFVKESKQDESGMPNNRFLAERTGGTYSTLKVQPAELEDSGVYFCASSQVPTRALVGEQFFGPGTRLTVL.

The chain carries TRBV7-3 and TRBJ2-3; possible D gene TRBD2, 5 bases. The CDR3 runs to 16 residues. Trimming shortened V by 5 bases and J by 0 bases, and 15 bases separated the two germline ends. The V gene's germline CDR1 is SGHTA and CDR2 FQGTGA. The CDR3 nucleotides read TGTGCCAGCAGCCCGCTCGACGGGGTTAGCACAGATACGCAGTATTTT. Its translation: CASSPLDGVSTDTQYF. Complete variable domain (other parts from reference TRBV7-3 and TRBJ2-3): GAGVSQTPSNKVTEKGKYVELRCDPISGHTALYWYRQSLGQGPEFLIYFQGTGAADDSGLPNDRFFAVRPEGSVSTLKIQRTERGDSAVYLCASSPLDGVSTDTQYFGPGTRLTVL.

The genes are TRBV4-1 and TRBJ2-7, with 8 bases that match TRBD2. Germline V gene data show CDR1 as MGHRA and CDR2 as YSYEKL. The CDR3 length is 16 residues. With 4 bases clipped from V and 2 bases from J, the junction kept 10 bases outside the gene matches. CDR3 region: CASSRKLAEQAYEQYF. CDR3 in DNA: TGCGCCAGCAGCCGAAAACTAGCGGAGCAAGCCTACGAGCAGTACTTC.

The chain links TRBV11-2 to TRBJ2-7, with TRBD2 matching over 8 bases. The CDR3 is made up of 14 amino acids. V shed 6 bases and J 6 bases; nucleotides not matched to a gene: 10. Germline V gives CDR1 SGHAT, CDR2 FQNNGV. The CDR3 reads CASSPPGGTSEQYF. CDR3 sequence (DNA): TGTGCCAGCAGTCCGCCGGGGGGGACTTCCGAGCAGTACTTC. Full variable domain (missing parts from reference TRBV11-2 and TRBJ2-7): EAGVAQSPRYKIIEKRQSVAFWCNPISGHATLYWYQQILGQGPKLLIQFQNNGVVDDSQLPKDRFSAERLKGVDSTLKIQPAKLEDSAVYLCASSPPGGTSEQYFGPGTRLTVT.

This clone was seen once. The chain employs TRBV5-1 and TRBJ2-1; 8 positions match TRBD2. This CDR3 contains 14 residues. V shed 2 bases and J 8 bases; nucleotides not matched to a gene: 6. CDR1 and CDR2 (germline): SGHRS, YFSETQ. The CDR3 nucleotides read TGCGCCAGCAGCTTCTGGACTAGCATCCATGAGCAGTTCTTC. Protein sequence: CASSFWTSIHEQFF.

This chain uses TRBV28 with TRBJ1-5; D gene uncertain. The germline gives CDR1 MDHEN, CDR2 SYDVKM. The CDR3 runs to 15 residues. Trimming removed 4 bases from V and 0 bases from J, with 10 bases in between. Here the CDR3 DNA reads TGTGCCAGCAGTTCCCCGGCGGATAGCAATCAGCCCCAGCATTTT. Translation: CASSSPADSNQPQHF.